Presented here are 27 T cell receptor beta chains from one specimen sequenced in a study of identical twins (TCRdb year 2016). Library method: 5' RACE. Sequencing relied on an Illumina HiSeq 2000. TCRdb's own reprocessing of the public reads used fastp at Q25 and MiXCR and kept productive beta chains. Rows matching on CDR3 protein sequence are summarized as one entry with the most common DNA and genes. The sample table records a few hundred thousand distinct CDR3 sequences; about 9% of these occur just once. The ten most abundant clones make up roughly 3.1% of the sample. These data were also reused for a study on yellow fever vaccine responses in identical twins.

Sequencing was performed on CD8+ T cells sorted from blood. Receptor source: a woman between 18 and 30 years old in good health.

This clonotype occurred many times. This chain links TRBV5-1 with TRBJ2-7; TRBD1 matches 8 bases. The CDR3 has 13 amino acids. Trimming cost V 2 bases and J 6 bases; bases outside gene matches: 4. Looked up from germline, CDR1 is SGHRS and CDR2 is YFSETQ. CDR3 sequence reads: CASSFGTGVEQYF. The CDR3 DNA reads as TGCGCCAGCAGCTTCGGGACAGGAGTCGAGCAGTACTTC.

This clonotype was recorded a few times. V gene TRBV6-2 or TRBV6-3 combines with J gene TRBJ2-7; tentatively, D is TRBD2 (6 bases). Germline-derived CDR1 and CDR2 are MNHEY and SVGEGT. The germline V and J ends were trimmed by 8 bases and 3 bases, with 20 bases remaining between them. The CDR3 consists of 15 residues. Here the CDR3 DNA reads TGTGCCAGCCGAAATCGGGCTAGCGCCCACTACGAGCAGTACTTC. The encoded protein is CASRNRASAHYEQYF.

This chain joins TRBV29-1 and TRBJ1-4; no reliable D call. The V gene's germline CDR1 is SQVTM and CDR2 ANQGSEA. The CDR3 contains 10 residues. Trimming cost V 7 bases and J 4 bases, with 4 bases left between them. The CDR3 nucleotides are TGCAGCGCCTATAATGAAAAACTGTTTTTT. It specifies CSAYNEKLFF.

This chain uses TRBV20-1 with TRBJ2-7, with unresolved D. The CDR3 totals 13 residues. Germline V gene lookup returns CDR1 DFQATT and CDR2 SNEGSKA (reference sequence). V lost 3 bases and J 1 base, leaving 10 bases between the germline ends. The CDR3 bases are TGCAGTGCTAGGGAGACTGGATCCTACGAGCAGTACTTC. Translation: CSARETGSYEQYF.

This clonotype was seen a few times. This chain links TRBV4-3 with TRBJ2-5; no firm D call. V lost 0 bases, J lost 3 bases, and 11 bases lay in between. The CDR3 runs to 15 residues. CDR1 LGHNA and CDR2 YSLEER come from the germline V gene. The CDR3 sequence is CASSQDRLHEETQYF. The CDR3, as DNA: TGCGCCAGCAGCCAAGATCGGCTCCACGAAGAGACCCAGTACTTC.

J is TRBJ2-7 and V is TRBV4-2, with D tentatively TRBD1 (5 bases). The CDR3 totals 15 residues. Trimming removed 0 bases from V and 1 base from J, with 10 bases in between. The germline gives CDR1 LGHNA, CDR2 YNFKEQ. The CDR3 loop reads CASSQDLDKSYEQYF. In DNA form, the CDR3 reads TGTGCCAGCAGCCAAGATTTGGACAAATCCTACGAGCAGTACTTC.

J is TRBJ2-7 and V is TRBV28; D is ambiguous. Germline assignment: CDR1 MDHEN and CDR2 SYDVKM. V was trimmed by 5 bases and J by 2 bases, leaving 13 bases between them. The CDR3 runs to 14 residues. The CDR3 DNA reads TGTGCCAGCAGTCGGGTCTTTAATGCCTACGAGCAGTACTTC. This sequence encodes CASSRVFNAYEQYF.

This clonotype has a handful of counts. This chain links TRBV9 with TRBJ2-3; 7 bases agree with TRBD1. Trimming took 4 bases from V and 13 from J; bases not matched to a gene: 9. This CDR3 region has 12 residues. Germline-derived CDR1 and CDR2 are SGDLS and YYNGEE. The CDR3, as DNA: TGTGCCAGCAGCCCCCGACAGGGTAGAGAGTATTTT. It specifies CASSPRQGREYF.

This clonotype was counted many times. V usage is TRBV5-1 and J usage is TRBJ2-7; 8 positions match TRBD1. Germline trimming cut 4 bases from V and 3 bases from J; bases unmatched to any gene: 9. Germline V lookup: CDR1 SGHRS, CDR2 YFSETQ. The CDR3 totals 15 residues. The CDR3 reads CASSAGQGIFYEQYF. The DNA for the CDR3 is TGCGCCAGCAGCGCAGGACAGGGCATCTTCTACGAGCAGTACTTC.

This clonotype turned up a few times. The V and J genes are TRBV2 and TRBJ2-7; no firm D call. CDR1 SNHLY and CDR2 FYNNEI come from the germline V gene. The CDR3 runs 14 residues. Trimming took off 6 bases at V and 1 base at J, with 13 bases between the two ends. CDR3 coding DNA: TGTGCCAGCAGGGAGCCAGTCGCATCCTACGAGCAGTACTTC. This translates into CASREPVASYEQYF. The whole variable domain, remainder taken from reference TRBV2 and TRBJ2-7, is EPEVTQTPSHQVTQMGQEVILRCVPISNHLYFYWYRQILGQKVEFLVSFYNNEISEKSEIFDDQFSVERPDGSNFTLKIRSTKLEDSAMYFCASREPVASYEQYFGPGTRLTVT.

In this sample, this clonotype turned up a few times. The rearrangement uses TRBV29-1 and TRBJ2-7; 7 nucleotides match TRBD1. Per germline, CDR1 SQVTM and CDR2 ANQGSEA. Trimming removed 7 bases from V and 5 bases from J; junction bases left unmatched: 8. The CDR3 runs 12 residues. The CDR3 is CSGGRDRDEQYF. CDR3 DNA sequence: TGCAGCGGGGGGAGAGACAGGGACGAGCAGTACTTC.

This clonotype has only a few counts. This chain connects TRBV5-4 to TRBJ2-1, with TRBD1 matching over 9 bases. Trimming cost V 0 bases and J 10 bases; bases outside gene matches: 8. Germline V gene sequence: CDR1 SGHNT, CDR2 YYREEE (reference sequence). The CDR3 loop spans 15 amino acids. For the CDR3, the DNA is TGTGCCAGCAGCTTGGGCCCGGGACAGGGACAGGAGCAGTTCTTC. As protein: CASSLGPGQGQEQFF.

In the case of this clonotype: The junction departs from germline at one end; a sequencing error may be responsible. The chain links TRBV12-3 or TRBV12-4 to TRBJ2-1; 7 bases align to TRBD2. The CDR3 is 18 amino acids. CDR3 protein: CAISLASRRLASYNEQFF. For the CDR3, the DNA is TGTGCCATCAGTTTAGCGAGTAGGAGACTAGCTTCCTACAATGAGCAGTTCTTC.

This clonotype was seen many times. The CDR3 region has the DNA TGTGCCAGCCTACAATGGACTGAAGAGACCCAGTACTTC. This gives the protein CASLQWTEETQYF. V is TRBV28 and J is TRBJ2-5, with D maybe TRBD2 (5 bases). CDR1 and CDR2 from the germline V gene are MDHEN and SYDVKM. The germline V and J ends were trimmed by 8 bases and 3 bases, with 13 bases remaining between them. The CDR3 has 13 residues.

This clonotype came up a few times. V is TRBV2 and J is TRBJ2-1, with TRBD1 matching over 9 bases. Germline values: CDR1 SNHLY, CDR2 FYNNEI. With V trimmed by 5 bases and J by 4 bases, 9 bases remained unmatched. The CDR3 extends over 16 amino acids. CDR3 sequence: CASSRARDRAYNEQFF. CDR3 DNA: TGTGCCAGCAGTCGAGCGCGGGACAGGGCTTACAATGAGCAGTTCTTC.

This clonotype turned up a few times. V usage is TRBV6-2 or TRBV6-3 and J usage is TRBJ2-2, with 11 bases aligning to TRBD2. Germline V gene lookup returns CDR1 MNHEY and CDR2 SVGEGT. The CDR3 contains 20 residues. Trimming at V came to 0 bases and at J to 0 bases, leaving 9 bases not matched to a gene. CDR3 DNA sequence: TGTGCCAGCAGTTACTCGAGAGGCCTAGCGGGAGGACCGAACACCGGGGAGCTGTTTTTT. It translates to CASSYSRGLAGGPNTGELFF.

This sequence joins TRBV20-1 and TRBJ2-1; D unresolved. V gave up 1 base and J gave up 0 bases, with 10 bases separating them. The CDR3 spans 15 residues. Germline values: CDR1 DFQATT, CDR2 SNEGSKA (reference sequence). The CDR3, as DNA: TGCAGTGCTAGAGTGGAGCCCAACTCCTACAATGAGCAGTTCTTC. This sequence encodes CSARVEPNSYNEQFF.

V is TRBV4-3 and J is TRBJ2-1; 8 bases are a match to TRBD2. Trimming removed 0 bases from V and 8 bases from J; junction bases left unmatched: 9. The CDR3 runs 16 residues. Germline assignment: CDR1 LGHNA and CDR2 YSLEER. The CDR3: CASSQDKRELAYEQFF. CDR3 coding DNA: TGCGCCAGCAGCCAAGATAAGCGGGAGTTGGCATATGAGCAGTTCTTC.

The chain couples TRBV2 to TRBJ2-2, with D possibly called TRBD1 or TRBD2 (6 bases each). The CDR3 has 15 amino acids. V lost 3 bases and J 1 base, leaving 9 bases between the germline ends. Germline-derived CDR1 and CDR2 are SNHLY and FYNNEI. The CDR3 DNA is TGTGCCAGCAGTGATGGGGGGCAGAACACCGGGGAGCTGTTTTTT. Its translation: CASSDGGQNTGELFF.

This clonotype was counted a few times. The rearrangement joins TRBV15 to TRBJ2-1; D gene uncertain. The CDR3 totals 12 residues. CDR1 and CDR2 from the germline V gene are LNHNV and YYDKDF (reference sequence). The germline V and J ends were trimmed by 3 bases and 7 bases, with 7 bases remaining between them. CDR3 sequence (DNA): TGTGCCACCAGCAGGGAGAGGAATGAGCAGTTCTTC. Translated: CATSRERNEQFF.

The sample holds many counts of this clonotype. This chain connects TRBV4-3 to TRBJ2-2, with 11 nucleotides matching TRBD2. The CDR3 covers 16 residues. Germline V lookup: CDR1 LGHNA, CDR2 YSLEER. The V and J ends lost 0 bases and 7 bases, in that order; junction bases with no gene match: 4. The CDR3 DNA is TGCGCCAGCAGCCAAGAAGTAGCGGGAGGGCACGGGGAGCTGTTTTTT. It yields the protein CASSQEVAGGHGELFF.

This clonotype was observed many times. The chain recombines TRBV27 with TRBJ2-3, with 7 positions matching TRBD2. Losses at the gene ends were 11 bases for V and 2 bases for J; bases not matched to a gene: 10. From germline, CDR1 is MNHEY and CDR2 SMNVEV (reference sequence). The CDR3 has 14 residues. The CDR3 bases are TGTGCCGCAGGGAGGGAGATCGACACAGATACGCAGTATTTT. Amino acids: CAAGREIDTDTQYF.

This clonotype was observed a few times. This rearrangement joins TRBV4-3 to TRBJ2-7; TRBD1 or TRBD2 may be the D gene (5 bases each). CDR3 length: 16 residues. From germline, CDR1 is LGHNA and CDR2 YSLEER. Trimming removed 0 bases from V and 0 bases from J, with 12 bases in between. This chain's CDR3 is CASSQEARDGSYEQYF. Here the CDR3 DNA reads TGCGCCAGCAGCCAAGAGGCCCGGGACGGCTCCTACGAGCAGTACTTC.

This clonotype appeared a few times. The chain has TRBV6-1 and TRBJ2-7; either TRBD1 or TRBD2 may fit D (5 bases each). V gave up 6 bases and J gave up 4 bases, with 13 bases separating them. The CDR3 contains 13 residues. Germline CDR1 and CDR2: MNHNS and SASEGT. CDR3 nucleotides: TGTGCCAGCAGCCCTACCGAGGGGTACGAGCAGTACTTC. Its protein product is CASSPTEGYEQYF.

This chain connects TRBV4-3 to TRBJ1-5; unclear D gene. This CDR3 contains 14 residues. Trimming left V 2 bases short and J 5 bases short, with 10 bases between. The germline CDR1 and CDR2 sequences are LGHNA and YSLEER. CDR3: CASSQNGPDQPQHF. The CDR3 nucleotides are TGCGCCAGCAGCCAAAATGGACCTGATCAGCCCCAGCATTTT.

This clonotype appeared a few times. The chain combines TRBV4-1 with TRBJ1-1, with 9 bases aligning to TRBD1. V lost 0 bases to trimming and J lost 7 bases; unmatched junction nucleotides: 3. This CDR3 contains 14 residues. Germline V gives CDR1 MGHRA, CDR2 YSYEKL. The CDR3: CASSQEDRGDEAFF. The CDR3 DNA is TGCGCCAGCAGCCAAGAGGACAGGGGCGATGAAGCTTTCTTT.

This clonotype occurred many times. The chain joins TRBV12-3 or TRBV12-4 to TRBJ2-7, with D possibly TRBD1 on 6 matching bases. CDR3 length equals 14 residues. Trimming removed 6 bases at V and 3 bases at J, with 15 bases between. The CDR3 loop reads CASRSTGQLYEQYF. CDR3 DNA: TGTGCCAGCAGGAGTACGGGACAACTCTACGAGCAGTACTTC.